The 29 T cell receptor beta chains reported below all come from one sample, sequenced in a study of blood T cell repertoires in COVID-19. Repertoires were generated with immunoSEQ multiplex PCR, while TCRdb's copy carries only in-frame clones and drops some. The sample yields 190,000 or so clones, more than 75% seen once. Material: peripheral blood. The receptors originated from a man in his forties with active or convalescent COVID-19.

This chain joins TRBV11-3 and TRBJ1-2; 9 positions match TRBD1. The germline V gene has CDR1 SGHNT and CDR2 YENEEA. V shed 5 bases, J shed 4 bases, and the junction held 8 bases outside the gene matches. This CDR3 region has 15 residues. The CDR3 DNA sequence: TGTGCCAGCAGCCGGGGACAGGGATCGGGCTATGGCTACACCTTC. This translates into CASSRGQGSGYGYTF. Looking up the rest from reference TRBV11-3 and TRBJ1-2 gives the full variable domain: EAGVVQSPRYKIIEKKQPVAFWCNPISGHNTLYWYLQNLGQGPELLIRYENEEAVDDSQLPKDRFSAERLKGVDSTLKIQPAELGDSAVYLCASSRGQGSGYGYTFGSGTRLTVV.

This clone has more than one count but fewer than ten. The V call is TRBV6-5, the J call TRBJ2-5, with D possibly TRBD2 on 5 matching bases. The germline V gene has CDR1 MNHEY and CDR2 SVGAGI. This CDR3 comprises 13 residues. Trimming took off 10 bases at V and 2 bases at J, with 14 bases between the two ends. The CDR3 loop reads CATLRRGQETQYF. The CDR3 nucleotides are TGTGCCACCCTTCGGAGAGGGCAAGAGACCCAGTACTTC.

The rearrangement uses TRBV5-4 and TRBJ2-2; 14 bases fit TRBD2. With 3 bases clipped from V and 7 bases from J, the junction kept 5 bases outside the gene matches. The CDR3 is 16 residues long. CDR1 is SGHNT, CDR2 YYREEE, per germline (reference sequence). The CDR3, as DNA: TGTGCCAGCAGCTCGACTAGCGGGGGGGTAGGCGGGGAGCTGTTTTTT. Its translation is CASSSTSGGVGGELFF. Together with reference TRBV5-4 and TRBJ2-2, the CDR3 gives the full variable domain: ETGVTQSPTHLIKTRGQQVTLRCSSQSGHNTVSWYQQALGQGPQFIFQYYREEENGRGNFPPRFSGLQFPNYSSELNVNALELDDSALYLCASSSTSGGVGGELFFGEGSRLTVL.

The chain carries TRBV28 and TRBJ2-3; 16 bases line up with TRBD2. J gave up 1 base and V 7 bases, and 8 bases lay outside the gene matches. Germline CDR1 MDHEN, CDR2 SYDVKM. The CDR3 runs to 18 residues. CDR3 amino acids: CASILGTSGGGGTDTQYF. CDR3 sequence (DNA): TGTGCCAGCATCCTGGGGACTAGCGGGGGGGGTGGCACAGATACGCAGTATTTT.

The genes are TRBV14 and TRBJ2-2; D is perhaps TRBD1 (5 bases). CDR1 is SGHDN, CDR2 FVKESK, per germline. The CDR3 loop spans 17 amino acids. V was shortened by 3 bases and J by 5 bases, with 19 bases between the two germline ends. The CDR3 here is CASSHHFPGSGTGELFF. Here the CDR3 DNA reads TGTGCCAGCAGCCACCACTTTCCGGGCTCAGGGACCGGGGAGCTGTTTTTT. The entire variable domain, with the rest obtained from reference TRBV14 and TRBJ2-2, is as follows: EAGVTQFPSHSVIEKGQTVTLRCDPISGHDNLYWYRRVMGKEIKFLLHFVKESKQDESGMPNNRFLAERTGGTYSTLKVQPAELEDSGVYFCASSHHFPGSGTGELFFGEGSRLTVL.

V and J are TRBV9 and TRBJ1-2, with D possibly TRBD1 on 6 matching bases. Germline assignment: CDR1 SGDLS and CDR2 YYNGEE. There are 13 residues in the CDR3. V lost 4 bases and J lost 5, with 12 bases in between. CDR3 coding DNA: TGTGCCAGCAGCCCACGGACAGAGTATGGCTACACCTTC. It specifies CASSPRTEYGYTF.

This clone was counted a single time. The chain combines TRBV2 with TRBJ2-5; 12 bases are a match to TRBD2. The germline V gene has CDR1 SNHLY and CDR2 FYNNEI. The J segment lost 5 bases and the V segment lost 6 bases, leaving 22 bases of the junction unmatched. The CDR3 runs to 20 residues. The CDR3 DNA sequence: TGTGCCAGCAGCGAGCGTCCGGGACTAGCGGGCACCCAGAGGGGGGAGACCCAGTACTTC. It encodes CASSERPGLAGTQRGETQYF.

This chain links TRBV28 with TRBJ1-2; 7 bases fit TRBD1. The CDR3 runs to 15 residues. Germline CDR1 reads MDHEN; CDR2 reads SYDVKM. V lost 6 bases and J lost 5; bases outside the gene matches: 12. The DNA for the CDR3 is TGTGCCAGCAGGTCAGAGGGGGCACGGGAGTATGGCTACACCTTC. This sequence encodes CASRSEGAREYGYTF.

The chain has TRBV19 and TRBJ1-4; no firm D call. The germline V gene encodes CDR1 LNHDA and CDR2 SQIVND (reference sequence). V dropped 6 bases and J dropped 2 bases, with 25 bases sitting between them. CDR3 length equals 19 residues. In DNA form, the CDR3 reads TGTGCCAGTAGACGATCAGGCGGGGTATCGAGGTCGACTAATGAAAAACTGTTTTTT. Translation gives CASRRSGGVSRSTNEKLFF.

This clone was seen a handful of times. The rearrangement uses TRBV9 and TRBJ2-7; tentative D call: TRBD1 (5 bases). The CDR3 is 17 amino acids. CDR1 and CDR2 (germline): SGDLS, YYNGEE. V was trimmed by 0 bases and J by 5 bases, leaving 21 bases between them. CDR3 DNA: TGTGCCAGCAGCGTAGATTTAGGGGCAGGGAATCAGGACGAGCAGTACTTC. Amino acid sequence: CASSVDLGAGNQDEQYF.

The chain carries TRBV18 and TRBJ1-3, with a weak D call TRBD1 (5 bases). V dropped 4 bases and J dropped 0 bases, with 16 bases sitting between them. CDR3 length: 17 amino acids. Looked up from germline, CDR1 is KGHSH and CDR2 is LQKENI. This CDR3 is CASSQTQMTVSGNTIYF. CDR3 DNA: TGTGCCAGCTCACAAACTCAGATGACAGTCTCTGGAAACACCATATATTTT.

The chain uses TRBV28 and TRBJ1-2, with 12 bases matching TRBD1. In germline, CDR1 is MDHEN, CDR2 SYDVKM. CDR3 length: 16 residues. The J segment lost 8 bases and the V segment lost 6 bases, leaving 13 bases of the junction unmatched. In DNA, the CDR3 is TGTGCCAGCAGCCCTTCTCCGGGACAGGGGGCGGAGGGCTACACCTTC. Residues: CASSPSPGQGAEGYTF.

This clone occurred once. The chain joins TRBV7-3 to TRBJ1-2, with TRBD1 identical over 8 bases. Germline lookup yields CDR1 SGHTA and CDR2 FQGTGA. Unmatched junction bases numbered 6, after V lost 5 bases and J lost 7 bases. CDR3 size: 13 residues. CDR3 coding DNA: TGTGCCAGCAGCGAACAGGGGGAGGTTGGCTACACCTTC. It translates to CASSEQGEVGYTF. Full variable domain (outside the CDR3, taken from reference TRBV7-3 and TRBJ1-2): GAGVSQTPSNKVTEKGKYVELRCDPISGHTALYWYRQSLGQGPEFLIYFQGTGAADDSGLPNDRFFAVRPEGSVSTLKIQRTERGDSAVYLCASSEQGEVGYTFGSGTRLTVV.

This clone was found a few times. This chain connects TRBV11-2 to TRBJ2-7; 8 nucleotides align to TRBD2. The CDR3 is 15 amino acids. J was trimmed by 2 bases and V by 4 bases; bases with no gene match: 7. Germline V gene lookup returns CDR1 SGHAT and CDR2 FQNNGV. CDR3 amino acids: CASSSLRGGAYEQYF. DNA of the CDR3: TGTGCCAGCAGCTCACTCCGGGGGGGCGCCTACGAGCAGTACTTC.

The chain recombines TRBV9 with TRBJ1-6; 10 nucleotides match TRBD1. This CDR3 region has 16 residues. V was clipped by 4 bases and J by 6 bases; unmatched bases: 7. Germline V gene data show CDR1 as SGDLS and CDR2 as YYNGEE. The CDR3 DNA sequence: TGTGCCAGCAGCCACGGGACAGGGGCGATTAATTCACCCCTCCACTTT. Encoded protein: CASSHGTGAINSPLHF.

V is TRBV4-1 and J is TRBJ2-7, with D possibly being TRBD2 (5 bases). This CDR3 is built from 15 residues. Per the germline V gene, CDR1 is MGHRA and CDR2 is YSYEKL. V was trimmed by 1 base and J by 4 bases, leaving 14 bases between them. In DNA form, the CDR3 reads TGCGCCAGCAGCCAAGGGGAGTCGGGGAATTACGAGCAGTACTTC. Its protein is CASSQGESGNYEQYF.

This sequence joins TRBV7-2 and TRBJ2-5, with D tentatively TRBD1 (6 bases). CDR1 is SGHTA and CDR2 is FQGNSA in the germline V gene. Trimming removed 4 bases at V and 1 base at J, with 19 bases between. CDR3 length: 17 residues. CDR3 in amino acids: CASSSTWGLAGQETQYF. CDR3 nucleotide sequence: TGTGCCAGCAGCTCGACTTGGGGGCTAGCAGGCCAAGAGACCCAGTACTTC.

The DNA for the CDR3 is TGCGCCAGCAGCCCACACTTACTTAAAATCACAGGGCCCACCTTCTCCTACGAGCAGTACTTC. It is translated as CASSPHLLKITGPTFSYEQYF. This chain connects TRBV4-1 to TRBJ2-7; maybe TRBD1 (6 bases). Trimming cost V 4 bases and J 0 bases, with 31 bases left between them. CDR1 and CDR2 from the germline V gene are MGHRA and YSYEKL. This CDR3 has 21 amino acids.

The chain combines TRBV7-8 with TRBJ1-6, with D tentatively TRBD1 (5 bases). This CDR3 has 14 amino acids. The V gene lost 4 bases and the J gene lost 7 bases, with 11 bases spanning the gap. Germline V gene sequence: CDR1 SGHVS, CDR2 FQNEAQ. CDR3 in amino acids: CASSSGGWNSPLHF. DNA of the CDR3: TGTGCCAGCAGCTCGGGGGGTTGGAATTCACCCCTCCACTTT.

This sequence joins TRBV25-1 and TRBJ2-7; a weak D match, TRBD1 (6 bases). Trimming removed 3 bases from V and 2 bases from J, with 14 bases in between. The CDR3 loop spans 15 amino acids. Looked up from germline, CDR1 is MGHDK and CDR2 is SYGVNS. This chain's CDR3 is CASSDNFKGAYEQYF. CDR3 coding DNA: TGTGCCAGCAGTGACAACTTTAAGGGGGCCTACGAGCAGTACTTC.

The genes are TRBV28 and TRBJ1-2; 8 bases agree with TRBD1. The J segment lost 4 bases and the V segment lost 3 bases, leaving 7 bases of the junction unmatched. There are 15 residues in the CDR3. The germline V gene has CDR1 MDHEN and CDR2 SYDVKM. The CDR3: CASSLRAGGFYGYTF. Here the CDR3 DNA reads TGTGCCAGCAGTTTGAGGGCAGGGGGCTTCTATGGCTACACCTTC.

The rearrangement uses TRBV2 and TRBJ2-1; a possible D gene is TRBD2 (6 bases). Trimming took off 6 bases at V and 9 bases at J, with 15 bases between the two ends. The germline gives CDR1 SNHLY, CDR2 FYNNEI. The CDR3 totals 13 residues. DNA for the CDR3: TGTGCCAGCAGGGCGGGATTCAATAGTGAGCAGTTCTTC. Translated: CASRAGFNSEQFF.

J is TRBJ2-2 and V is TRBV4-3, with TRBD1 matching 11 bases. V trimming: 3 bases; J trimming: 7 bases; junction bases outside the gene matches: 4. Germline V lookup: CDR1 LGHNA, CDR2 YSLEER. The length of the CDR3 is 15 residues. CDR3 sequence (DNA): TGCGCCAGCAGCCACTCCGGGACAGGGGGCGGGGAGCTGTTTTTT. It yields the protein CASSHSGTGGGELFF.

The V and J genes are TRBV4-3 and TRBJ1-2; 9 bases line up with TRBD1. Trimming took 3 bases from V and 5 from J; bases not matched to a gene: 10. The V gene's germline CDR1 is LGHNA and CDR2 YSLEER. CDR3 length: 16 amino acids. CDR3 nucleotide sequence: TGCGCCAGCAGCCAGGACCCCGGACAGGGGCGGTATGGCTACACCTTC. The encoded protein is CASSQDPGQGRYGYTF.

The V and J genes are TRBV30 and TRBJ1-2, with D uncertain. V lost 0 bases and J lost 8, with 13 bases in between. CDR3 size: 13 residues. CDR1 and CDR2 from the germline V gene are GTSNPN and SVGIG (reference sequence). CDR3 loop: CAWSVHIRGGYTF. The CDR3, as DNA: TGTGCCTGGAGTGTTCATATAAGAGGGGGCTACACCTTC.

The genes are TRBV30 and TRBJ1-5; TRBD1 aligns across 7 bases. Germline trimming cut 3 bases from V and 4 bases from J; bases unmatched to any gene: 3. The germline CDR1 and CDR2 sequences are GTSNPN and SVGIG (reference sequence). The CDR3 runs 13 residues. This CDR3 reads CAWSGDSNQPQHF. DNA of the CDR3: TGTGCCTGGAGCGGGGACAGTAATCAGCCCCAGCATTTT.

The chain carries TRBV6-5 and TRBJ1-1; D may be TRBD1 (5 bases). Trimming pared 8 bases from V and 0 bases from J, leaving 13 bases between. The CDR3 length is 14 residues. CDR1 and CDR2 (germline): MNHEY, SVGAGI. Written as DNA, the CDR3 is TGTGCCAGCCCACTTTCAGGGCTGAACACTGAAGCTTTCTTT. Encoded protein: CASPLSGLNTEAFF.

Written as DNA, the CDR3 is TGTGCCAGCACCTACGGGACAGTGAACACCGGGGAGCTGTTTTTT. Its protein is CASTYGTVNTGELFF. The chain couples TRBV11-1 to TRBJ2-2; 7 bases agree with TRBD1. This CDR3 contains 15 residues. Germline CDR1 is SGHAT and CDR2 is FQDESV (reference sequence). Trimming took 7 bases from V and 1 from J; bases not matched to a gene: 6.

The chain couples TRBV19 to TRBJ2-1, with D unresolved. V shed 1 base and J shed 7 bases, with 8 bases lying between them. The CDR3 is 13 residues long. Germline V gene sequence: CDR1 LNHDA, CDR2 SQIVND (reference sequence). CDR3 sequence reads: CASSIAGTNEQFF. In DNA, the CDR3 is TGTGCCAGTAGTATAGCGGGTACGAATGAGCAGTTCTTC.